Shown below are 7 T cell receptor beta chains from a single sample sequenced in a study of CD8 T cells in ankylosing spondylitis. TCRdb analysed the 5' RACE reads with MiXCR anew, one entry per CDR3 protein. The sample records 150,000 to 200,000 distinct CDR3 sequences, around a sixth being singletons. The specimen sequenced was blood, either unsorted or a sorted T cell fraction (not recorded which). These receptors were obtained from a male donor under 35 with ankylosing spondylitis or in good health (not recorded which).

This clonotype was detected ten times or more. The chain uses TRBV21-1 and TRBJ2-3; the table calls TRBD2, which could not be checked here. TRBV21-1 constitutes a pseudogene. The CDR3 has 15 amino acids. The CDR3 DNA reads TGTGCCAGCAGCAACCGGGACTATGAGAAAGATACGCAGTATTTT. Encoded protein: CASSNRDYEKDTQYF.

This clonotype was found many times. V and J are TRBV12-3 or TRBV12-4 and TRBJ1-1; a weak D match, TRBD1 (5 bases). Trimming cost V 5 bases and J 7 bases, with 14 bases left between them. This CDR3 is built from 13 residues. CDR3: CASSRQLPSEAFF. CDR3 DNA sequence: TGTGCCAGCAGTCGACAGCTCCCCAGTGAAGCTTTCTTT.

The chain joins TRBV7-3 to TRBJ2-7; possible D gene TRBD2, 6 bases. Germline V gives CDR1 SGHTA, CDR2 FQGTGA. Trimming pared 5 bases from V and 6 bases from J, leaving 14 bases between. CDR3 length: 13 residues. The CDR3 DNA reads TGTGCCAGCAGCCGAGCGGGCTCTGGCGAGCAGTACTTC. Its translation: CASSRAGSGEQYF.

This clonotype showed up many times. The chain is built from TRBV6-2 or TRBV6-3 and TRBJ2-2; 8 bases align to TRBD1. The V segment lost 7 bases and the J segment 4 bases; nucleotides outside the gene matches: 8. In germline, CDR1 is MNHEY, CDR2 SVGEGT. The CDR3 sequence is 15 residues long. The CDR3 sequence: CASTRTGFPTGELFF. In DNA form, the CDR3 reads TGTGCCAGCACCCGGACAGGGTTCCCCACCGGGGAGCTGTTTTTT.

This clonotype was recorded at least ten times. V is TRBV7-8 and J is TRBJ2-1, with 11 positions matching TRBD2. Germline trimming cut 5 bases from V and 10 bases from J; bases unmatched to any gene: 10. Germline V CDR1 and CDR2: SGHVS, FQNEAQ. There are 15 residues in the CDR3. CDR3 residues: CASSPRLAGMREQFF. The CDR3 DNA sequence: TGTGCCAGCAGCCCCCGACTAGCGGGAATGAGAGAGCAGTTCTTC.

This clonotype has only a few counts. This chain joins TRBV18 and TRBJ2-5; no clear D. Germline V gives CDR1 KGHSH, CDR2 LQKENI. V lost 4 bases to trimming and J lost 0 bases, with 15 bases between them. The CDR3 extends over 16 amino acids. CDR3 region: CASSQTVKSYQETQYF. The CDR3 bases are TGTGCCAGCTCACAGACCGTCAAATCGTACCAAGAGACCCAGTACTTC.

This chain connects TRBV12-3 or TRBV12-4 to TRBJ1-5; D unclear. The length of the CDR3 is 13 residues. Trimming removed 2 bases from V and 5 bases from J, with 7 bases in between. The CDR3 DNA follows: TGTGCCAGCAGTTTACGGGTCTATCAGCCCCAGCATTTT. It is translated as CASSLRVYQPQHF.